This T cell receptor beta chain was identified during a study of identical twins. TCRdb ran MiXCR on the 5' RACE reads and lists one entry per CDR3 protein. Among roughly 750,000 distinct CDR3 sequences listed, 21% were seen once. Broader study findings: The study found excess low generation probability among twin-shared out-of-frame alpha sequences.

Regarding this clonotype: The target antigen is unknown.

Trimming cost V 4 bases and J 8 bases, with 21 bases left between them. The CDR3 consists of 15 residues. Germline V gene lookup returns CDR1 DFQATT and CDR2 SNEGSKA (reference sequence). Another study also made use of these data, one on T cells expressing NK-cell markers. That source reports: TCR beta repertoires came from sorted CD3+CD56+NKG2C+, CD3+CD56+NKG2C- and CD3+CD56-NKG2C+ T cells.

The clonotype comes from a woman younger than 30 in good health. Sequencing input: PBMCs. V is TRBV20-1 and J is TRBJ2-4; possible D gene TRBD2, 6 bases. The CDR3 DNA reads as TGCAGTGCTAACCCGTCGGGAGAAAATAGGGACATTCAGTACTTC. Amino acid sequence: CSANPSGENRDIQYF.